Listed here is a single TCR beta chain. Germline V gene sequence: CDR1 SGHKS, CDR2 YYEKEE (reference sequence). Trimming took 4 bases from V and 0 from J; bases not matched to a gene: 6. CDR3 length: 15 residues. The data derive from a study of OX40 agonist ivuxolimab in advanced cancers. Here immunoSEQ multiplex PCR was the method, and the copy in TCRdb shows in-frame clones only, minus some. The sample yields around 80,000 clones, around 87% seen once. The chain employs TRBV5-5 and TRBJ1-2; the match to TRBD1 covers 7 bases. The specimen comprised CD4+ or CD8+ T cells sorted from blood, sampled in a trial of the OX40 agonist ivuxolimab. This TCR derives from an adult with an advanced solid tumor such as melanoma, head and neck, liver or kidney cancer. The CDR3 sequence is CASSAAGTANYGYTF. CDR3 DNA: TGTGCCAGCAGCGCTGCCGGGACAGCTAACTATGGCTACACCTTC. The full variable domain, completed using reference TRBV5-5 and TRBJ1-2, is DAGVTQSPTHLIKTRGQQVTLRCSPISGHKSVSWYQQVLGQGPQFIFQYYEKEERGRGNFPDRFSARQFPNYSSELNVNALLLGDSALYLCASSAAGTANYGYTFGSGTRLTVV.